Listed below are T cell receptor beta chains from one sample, sequenced in a study of blood T cell repertoires in COVID-19. The protocol was immunoSEQ multiplex PCR, while the TCRdb copy is restricted to in-frame clones and leaves out a portion. The sample gives 250,000 to 400,000 clones, 87% of which show up once; 1% is in the top ten. Sample: peripheral blood. The receptors come from a man in his fifties with active or convalescent COVID-19. Both conserved end residues are part of each CDR3. A D gene is named only where the DNA matches it firmly. Some rows mark clone size as missing; the rest say once, few, many or name a class of expanded clone.

V gene	D gene	J gene	clone size	CDR3 protein	CDR3 DNA
TRBV5-4	TRBD2	TRBJ2-5	-	CASSLGPAGQEETQYF	TGTGCCAGCAGCTTGGGTCCAGCGGGGCAAGAAGAGACCCAGTACTTC
TRBV5-1	-	TRBJ2-7	-	CASSLGVSYEQYF	TGCGCCAGCAGCTTAGGGGTCTCCTACGAGCAGTACTTC
TRBV29-1	TRBD2	TRBJ2-4	-	CSVEDPGGDLNIQYF	TGCAGCGTTGAAGATCCGGGAGGGGATTTAAACATTCAGTACTTC
TRBV7-9	TRBD2	TRBJ2-1	-	CASSLSGRRDEQFF	TGTGCCAGCAGCCTTAGCGGGAGGAGGGATGAGCAGTTCTTC
TRBV5-4	TRBD2	TRBJ2-1	-	CASSLALAGGISGGEQFF	TGTGCCAGCAGCTTGGCGCTAGCGGGAGGCATATCAGGAGGCGAGCAGTTCTTC
TRBV2	-	TRBJ1-5	-	CASTIQGNQPQHF	TGTGCCAGCACCATCCAGGGCAATCAGCCCCAGCATTTT
TRBV27	-	TRBJ1-2	few	CASSFKSALLNYGYTF	TGTGCCAGCAGTTTTAAGAGCGCCTTATTAAACTATGGCTACACCTTC
TRBV9	TRBD1	TRBJ2-2	-	CASSVEGTGNTGELFF	TGTGCCAGCAGCGTAGAGGGGACAGGGAACACCGGGGAGCTGTTTTTT
TRBV5-1	TRBD1	TRBJ2-7	-	CASSSRDSSSYEQYF	TGCGCCAGCAGCTCCCGGGACAGTTCATCCTACGAGCAGTACTTC
TRBV5-8	TRBD1	TRBJ1-2	-	CASSGRQGAGGYTF	TGTGCCAGCAGCGGAAGACAGGGGGCGGGGGGCTACACCTTC
TRBV27	TRBD1	TRBJ1-6	-	CASSRGTGGYSPLHF	TGTGCCAGCAGTCGGGGGACAGGGGGTTATTCACCCCTCCACTTT
TRBV7-2	-	TRBJ1-2	few	CASSLEPESADYGYTF	TGTGCCAGCAGCTTAGAACCCGAATCGGCGGACTATGGCTACACCTTC
TRBV27	TRBD1	TRBJ1-6	-	CASTLRGPDSPLHF	TGTGCCAGCACACTTAGGGGGCCTGATTCACCCCTCCACTTT
TRBV7-9	-	TRBJ1-4	-	CASSRDMTNEKLFF	TGTGCCAGCAGCCGGGACATGACTAATGAAAAACTGTTTTTT
TRBV4-3	TRBD2	TRBJ2-2	-	CASSQELTSGSTGELFF	TGCGCCAGCAGCCAAGAGTTGACTAGCGGGTCGACCGGGGAGCTGTTTTTT
TRBV2	TRBD2	TRBJ2-1	-	CASSEGGVGYNEQFF	TGTGCCAGCAGTGAGGGAGGGGTTGGCTACAATGAGCAGTTCTTC
TRBV28	TRBD1	TRBJ1-4	-	CASSATGVDEKLFF	TGTGCCAGCAGTGCGACAGGGGTGGATGAAAAACTGTTTTTT
TRBV5-1	-	TRBJ1-4	-	CASSLGTAPNEKLFF	TGCGCCAGCAGCTTGGGAACAGCACCTAATGAAAAACTGTTTTTT
TRBV30	TRBD1	TRBJ1-5	-	CAWSSGQGSYRNQPQHF	TGTGCCTGGAGCTCGGGACAGGGCTCATATCGCAATCAGCCCCAGCATTTT
TRBV29-1	TRBD1	TRBJ2-5	-	CSAGQGPQETQYF	TGCAGCGCTGGACAGGGTCCACAAGAGACCCAGTACTTC
TRBV6-5	-	TRBJ2-7	few	CASSYSRQGYEQYF	TGTGCCAGCAGTTACTCGAGGCAGGGCTACGAGCAGTACTTC
TRBV9	-	TRBJ1-4	-	CASSGAPIANEKLFF	TGTGCCAGCAGCGGAGCCCCGATAGCTAATGAAAAACTGTTTTTT
TRBV30	-	TRBJ1-4	-	CAWSGWNGPYRATNEKLFF	TGTGCCTGGAGTGGGTGGAACGGCCCTTATCGGGCAACTAATGAAAAACTGTTTTTT
TRBV18	TRBD1	TRBJ2-5	-	CASSLLGQGQETQYF	TGTGCCAGCTCTCTACTCGGACAGGGCCAAGAGACCCAGTACTTC
TRBV6-5	-	TRBJ1-6	once	CASSYTTQGSAPLHF	TGTGCCAGCAGTTACACTACACAGGGATCGGCACCCCTCCACTTT
TRBV10-1	-	TRBJ2-7	few	CASRGSSYEQYF	TGCGCCAGCAGGGGGAGCTCCTACGAGCAGTACTTC
TRBV7-9	-	TRBJ2-7	-	CASSLTSYEQYF	TGTGCCAGCAGCCTTACTTCCTACGAGCAGTACTTC
TRBV13	TRBD2	TRBJ2-7	-	CASSGRTSGRNEQYF	TGTGCCAGCAGCGGAAGGACTAGCGGGCGCAACGAGCAGTACTTC
TRBV7-2	-	TRBJ1-5	-	CATGVQADQPQHF	TGTGCCACGGGGGTGCAGGCCGATCAGCCCCAGCATTTT
TRBV28	-	TRBJ1-1	-	CASSFSGHMNTEAFF	TGTGCCAGCAGTTTCTCGGGACATATGAACACTGAAGCTTTCTTT
TRBV18	-	TRBJ2-3	-	CASSPRENTDTQYF	TGTGCCAGCTCACCACGGGAGAACACAGATACGCAGTATTTT
TRBV4-3	-	TRBJ1-6	-	CASSQGGTKYSPLHF	TGCGCCAGCAGCCAAGGAGGGACAAAGTATTCACCCCTCCACTTT
TRBV24-1	TRBD1	TRBJ1-2	-	CASRQGENYGYTF	TGTGCCTCCCGACAGGGAGAAAACTATGGCTACACCTTC
TRBV18	-	TRBJ1-4	few	CASSPRADLNEKLFF	TGTGCCAGCTCACCACGGGCAGACCTTAATGAAAAACTGTTTTTT
TRBV5-1	-	TRBJ1-3	-	CASSLEGNGNTIYF	TGCGCCAGCAGCTTGGAGGGGAATGGAAACACCATATATTTT
TRBV4-2	TRBD1	TRBJ1-6	-	CASSQGAGGSPLHF	TGTGCCAGCAGCCAAGGCGCAGGGGGTTCACCCCTCCACTTT
TRBV7-9	-	TRBJ1-1	once	CASSLDMNTEAFF	TGTGCCAGCAGCTTAGATATGAACACTGAAGCTTTCTTT
TRBV7-2	TRBD2	TRBJ2-1	-	CASSLASLPGLAGHNEQFF	TGTGCCAGCAGCTTAGCCTCCCTTCCGGGACTAGCGGGGCACAATGAGCAGTTCTTC
TRBV12-3/TRBV12-4	TRBD1	TRBJ1-1	-	CASRAQGKAFF	TGTGCCAGCAGGGCACAGGGGAAAGCTTTCTTT
TRBV5-4	TRBD1	TRBJ1-6	-	CASSLAWGTGGRNSPLHF	TGTGCCAGCAGCTTGGCCTGGGGGACAGGGGGCCGGAATTCACCCCTCCACTTT
TRBV9	TRBD2	TRBJ2-1	-	CASSEGLAAYNEQFF	TGTGCCAGCAGCGAGGGACTAGCGGCCTACAATGAGCAGTTCTTC
TRBV6-5	-	TRBJ2-3	-	CASSIEGADTQYF	TGTGCCAGCAGTATCGAGGGGGCAGATACGCAGTATTTT
TRBV7-6	TRBD2	TRBJ2-1	-	CASSLAGGPINEQFF	TGTGCCAGCAGCTTAGCGGGAGGGCCTATCAATGAGCAGTTCTTC